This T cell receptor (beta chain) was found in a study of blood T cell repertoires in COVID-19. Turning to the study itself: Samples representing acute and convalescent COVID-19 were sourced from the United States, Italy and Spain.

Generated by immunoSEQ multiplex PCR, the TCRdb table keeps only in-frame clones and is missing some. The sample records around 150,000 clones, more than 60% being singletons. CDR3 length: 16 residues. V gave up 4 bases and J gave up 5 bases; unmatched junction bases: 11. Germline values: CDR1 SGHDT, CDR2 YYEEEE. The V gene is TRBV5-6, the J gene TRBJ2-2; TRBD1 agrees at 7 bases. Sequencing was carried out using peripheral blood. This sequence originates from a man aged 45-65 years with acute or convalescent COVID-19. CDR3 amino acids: CASSPGTDDRTGELFF. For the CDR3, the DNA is TGTGCCAGCAGCCCCGGGACAGACGACCGGACCGGGGAGCTGTTTTTT.